Included here is one TCR beta chain sequence, with context. Its target is not known. A multiplex PCR was run with 60 Vbeta primers and 13 Jbeta primers. The assay was immunoSEQ multiplex PCR, and TCRdb's table has in-frame clones only and misses some. The listing contains roughly 90,000 clones. This sample is drawn from a study of cytomegalovirus exposure and HLA in healthy donors. Background on the study: Early on, a data release was issued that held 85 million to 95 million unique TCRs from HLA-typed donors.

Germline-derived CDR1 and CDR2 are SGHTA and FQGTGA. The CDR3 is 14 residues long. With 2 bases removed from V and 4 bases from J, the gap between germline ends came to 12 bases. Findings and limits, study-wide: Per published reports, the classifier diagnosed cytomegalovirus status with high specificity and sensitivity. The authors listed some 160 TCR beta chains as cytomegalovirus-associated. Analyzed later, association rates of TCRs varied across HLA loci, with DRB1 most and HLA-C fewest.

The V call is TRBV7-3, the J call TRBJ2-7; D is perhaps TRBD2 (5 bases). Source material: PBMCs. The source is a man in his fifties or sixties in good health and CMV-seropositive. The DNA of the CDR3 is TGTGCCAGCAGCTTACGGTCGGACTCTTACGAGCAGTACTTC. Protein product: CASSLRSDSYEQYF.